Below are 28 T cell receptor beta chains sequenced from a single sample in a study of CD8+ T cells in alopecia areata (dated by TCRdb to 2016 to 2018). Taken with the paper, the label for time point translates to: baseline before oral tofacitinib. Libraries were prepared through the immunoSEQ multiplex PCR assay. For TCR sequencing, RNA was extracted from every sample and reverse transcribed into cDNA to serve as template. The source is immuneACCESS, and TCRdb retained only in-frame sequences with V and J called. Part of the clones is not carried over; for the studies checked, unresolved V genes explain less than half of this, and the remainder is unexplained. The sample data list 250,000 or so clones, and 67% of these were observed just once. Of the sample, 1% to 1.5% falls within the top ten clones. Source: CD4+ T cells sorted from blood, taken at week 0. The receptors derive from a human donor with alopecia areata.

Points on this clone: An end of the junction does not agree with germline; a read error may underlie this. The sample contains more than one DNA sequence encoding this CDR3. The chain joins TRBV20-1 to TRBJ1-1; the D is unclear. CDR3 length equals 11 residues. Germline assignment: CDR1 DFQATT and CDR2 SNEGSKA (reference sequence). The CDR3 is CSAVENTEAFF. The CDR3 DNA sequence: TGTAGTGCTGTAGAGAACACTGAAGCTTTCTTT.

V is TRBV29-1 and J is TRBJ2-5, with 10 nucleotides matching TRBD1. The germline V gene encodes CDR1 SQVTM and CDR2 ANQGSEA. Trimming removed 4 bases from V and 7 bases from J; junction bases left unmatched: 6. This CDR3 comprises 13 residues. The chain's CDR3 is CSVAGQGKGTQYF. The CDR3 DNA reads TGCAGCGTTGCGGGACAGGGGAAAGGGACCCAGTACTTC.

This clone was counted many times. The genes are TRBV9 and TRBJ1-4; D gene unclear. V lost 4 bases and J lost 4, with 11 bases in between. Germline V gene lookup returns CDR1 SGDLS and CDR2 YYNGEE. There are 14 residues in the CDR3. CDR3 sequence: CASSSSGRNEKLFF. The DNA for the CDR3 is TGTGCCAGCAGCTCAAGTGGCCGTAATGAAAAACTGTTTTTT.

This rearrangement joins TRBV11-2 to TRBJ2-1, with 8 bases lining up with TRBD2. Germline V gives CDR1 SGHAT, CDR2 FQNNGV. The CDR3 covers 15 residues. V lost 5 bases and J lost 10; bases outside the gene matches: 13. The chain's CDR3 is CASSTPAGLVQEQFF. The CDR3 nucleotides read TGTGCCAGCAGCACACCTGCGGGACTAGTTCAGGAGCAGTTCTTC.

This clone was counted a few times. The chain combines TRBV6-5 with TRBJ1-1; D remains ambiguous. The CDR3 has 12 amino acids. Trimming removed 2 bases at V and 1 base at J, with 2 bases between. CDR1 MNHEY and CDR2 SVGAGI come from the germline V gene. The CDR3 sequence: CASSYPNTEAFF. The DNA for the CDR3 is TGTGCCAGCAGTTACCCGAACACTGAAGCTTTCTTT.

Concerning this clone: A read error is likely, as this CDR3 ends without the conserved phenylalanine or tryptophan. It is unclear where the CDR3 begins or ends on the DNA, so no DNA is shown, and the CDR3 is as TCRdb lists it. CDR3 sequence: CASSEWARS. The rearrangement joins TRBV25-1 to TRBJ1-6. Germline assignment: CDR1 MGHDK and CDR2 SYGVNS. The CDR3 is made up of 9 amino acids, end residues included.

This rearrangement joins TRBV6-5 to TRBJ1-6; D is possibly TRBD1 (5 bases). Between the trimmed V and J ends, which lost 3 bases and 7 bases, there was a span of 13 bases. CDR1 is MNHEY, CDR2 SVGAGI, per germline. This CDR3 has 15 amino acids. DNA for the CDR3: TGTGCCAGCAGTTATTCGGGACCGACCAATTCACCCCTCCACTTT. This translates into CASSYSGPTNSPLHF.

This clone was seen a single time. The CDR3 coding sequence is TGCAGCGTCGACAGGGGAACGGGCACAGATACGCAGTATTTT. This gives the protein CSVDRGTGTDTQYF. This sequence joins TRBV29-1 and TRBJ2-3; 8 nucleotides match TRBD1. CDR1 SQVTM and CDR2 ANQGSEA come from the germline V gene. V dropped 6 bases and J dropped 1; count of bases not matched to a gene: 6. This CDR3 has 14 residues.

The V call is TRBV30, the J call TRBJ2-3; TRBD2 matches 8 bases. V was clipped by 2 bases and J by 12 bases; unmatched bases: 4. From germline, CDR1 is GTSNPN and CDR2 SVGIG (reference sequence). The CDR3 is made up of 11 amino acids. The CDR3 reads CAWSFSGAQYF. The CDR3 DNA reads as TGTGCCTGGAGTTTTAGCGGGGCCCAGTATTTT.

The chain is built from TRBV30 and TRBJ1-6, with D possibly matching TRBD1 (5 bases). The V end lost 3 bases, the J end lost 10 bases, and 13 bases lay between the germline ends. CDR3 size: 13 residues. The V gene's germline CDR1 is GTSNPN and CDR2 SVGIG (reference sequence). DNA for the CDR3: TGTGCCTGGAGGGGGACGGAGAAATCACCCCTCCACTTT. Protein sequence: CAWRGTEKSPLHF.

V gene TRBV6-5 combines with J gene TRBJ2-1, with D unclear. In germline, CDR1 is MNHEY, CDR2 SVGAGI. CDR3 length: 15 residues. V shed 6 bases and J shed 0 bases, with 12 bases lying between them. Here the CDR3 reads CASSPYPSSYNEQFF. CDR3 nucleotides: TGTGCCAGCAGCCCCTACCCAAGCTCCTACAATGAGCAGTTCTTC.

Concerning this clone itself: The same CDR3 arises from other DNA sequences in this sample as well. This chain connects TRBV29-1 to TRBJ2-5; D possibly corresponds to TRBD1 (5 bases). Germline V gives CDR1 SQVTM, CDR2 ANQGSEA. This CDR3 has 12 residues. The V end was cut by 1 base, the J end by 4 bases, with 7 bases between. CDR3 sequence reads: CSVEGQGETQYF. CDR3 nucleotide sequence: TGCAGCGTTGAAGGGCAGGGAGAGACCCAGTACTTC.

The rearrangement links TRBV5-4 to TRBJ2-4; maybe TRBD1 (5 bases). This CDR3 is built from 14 residues. The germline CDR1 and CDR2 sequences are SGHNT and YYREEE (reference sequence). Deletions cut 1 base from V and 9 bases from J, with 14 bases between. This chain's CDR3 is CASSLRQGEGIQYF. The CDR3 DNA sequence: TGTGCCAGCAGCTTGAGGCAGGGTGAAGGCATTCAGTACTTC.

V gene TRBV30 combines with J gene TRBJ2-5, with 13 bases that match TRBD2. CDR3 length equals 17 residues. V dropped 0 bases and J dropped 3; count of bases not matched to a gene: 7. From germline, CDR1 is GTSNPN and CDR2 SVGIG (reference sequence). The CDR3: CAWSVQLAGGPKETQYF. In nucleotides, the CDR3 is TGTGCCTGGAGTGTACAACTAGCGGGGGGGCCGAAAGAGACCCAGTACTTC.

This clone was counted only a few times. In nucleotides, the CDR3 is TGCAGCGTCGCAGACGGCTCCAATGGCTACACCTTC. Translating it yields CSVADGSNGYTF. The rearrangement uses TRBV29-1 and TRBJ1-2, with D hard to call. Trimming took off 6 bases at V and 6 bases at J, with 14 bases between the two ends. Germline V gives CDR1 SQVTM, CDR2 ANQGSEA. The length of the CDR3 is 12 residues.

This clone showed up just a few times. V is TRBV11-2 and J is TRBJ1-1; TRBD1 matches 7 bases. The CDR3 runs 14 residues. Germline CDR1 reads SGHAT; CDR2 reads FQNNGV. J gave up 10 bases and V 1 base, and 9 bases lay outside the gene matches. CDR3 in amino acids: CASSLGPGQTAAFF. In DNA, the CDR3 is TGTGCCAGCAGCTTAGGCCCGGGACAGACGGCAGCTTTCTTT.

This chain joins TRBV27 and TRBJ1-3; D unresolved. The CDR3 totals 14 residues. Germline V gives CDR1 MNHEY, CDR2 SMNVEV (reference sequence). Trimming took 6 bases from V and 0 from J, leaving 9 bases between them. The CDR3 is CASRSRGSGNTIYF. The CDR3 coding sequence is TGTGCCAGCAGATCCCGGGGCTCTGGAAACACCATATATTTT.

The V and J genes are TRBV29-1 and TRBJ2-1; D is perhaps TRBD1 (5 bases). Germline assignment: CDR1 SQVTM and CDR2 ANQGSEA. V dropped 7 bases and J dropped 8 bases, with 9 bases sitting between them. The CDR3 loop spans 10 amino acids. The CDR3 loop is CSAPGYEQFF. DNA for the CDR3: TGCAGCGCCCCAGGGTATGAGCAGTTCTTC.

V usage is TRBV5-1 and J usage is TRBJ2-6; 10 bases are shared with TRBD1. The ends lost 4 bases at V and 2 bases at J; junction bases unmatched: 3. CDR1 and CDR2 (germline): SGHRS, YFSETQ. There are 16 residues in the CDR3. CDR3 DNA: TGCGCCAGCAGCCCGGGACAGGGGACTGGGGCCAACGTCCTGACTTTC. It yields the protein CASSPGQGTGANVLTF.

This rearrangement joins TRBV6-6 to TRBJ2-5, with D possibly being TRBD1 (6 bases). Trimming shortened V by 2 bases and J by 7 bases, and 17 bases separated the two germline ends. This CDR3 is 15 amino acids long. Germline CDR1 is MNHNY and CDR2 is SVGAGI (reference sequence). Here the CDR3 reads CASSYVDSLEWTQYF. CDR3 coding DNA: TGTGCCAGCAGTTACGTGGACAGCCTGGAATGGACCCAGTACTTC.

This clone turned up a few times. This CDR3 reads CAPGVSVYNEQFF. The CDR3 DNA is TGCGCTCCCGGGGTATCGGTATACAATGAGCAGTTCTTC. The chain has TRBV4-1 and TRBJ2-1; maybe TRBD2 (5 bases). The CDR3 sequence is 13 residues long. CDR1 is MGHRA and CDR2 is YSYEKL in the germline V gene.

The CDR3 DNA is TGCAGCGTTGAAGTTGTAGCCAGAGGGAACACTGAAGCTTTCTTT. It specifies CSVEVVARGNTEAFF. The genes are TRBV29-1 and TRBJ1-1; D not certain. V shed 1 base and J shed 1 base, with 13 bases lying between them. The germline CDR1 and CDR2 sequences are SQVTM and ANQGSEA. The CDR3 totals 15 residues.

This clone was counted a single time. V usage is TRBV25-1 and J usage is TRBJ1-1, with 8 bases aligning to TRBD1. This CDR3 has 15 amino acids. The germline V gene has CDR1 MGHDK and CDR2 SYGVNS. Unmatched junction bases numbered 9, after V lost 4 bases and J lost 5 bases. The CDR3 region is CASSVPQGVGTEAFF. CDR3 nucleotides: TGTGCCAGCAGTGTACCACAGGGGGTGGGAACTGAAGCTTTCTTT. Full variable domain (remainder filled in from reference TRBV25-1 and TRBJ1-1): EADIYQTPRYLVIGTGKKITLECSQTMGHDKMYWYQQDPGMELHLIHYSYGVNSTEKGDLSSESTVSRIRTEHFPLTLESARPSHTSQYLCASSVPQGVGTEAFFGQGTRLTVV.

This chain connects TRBV5-1 to TRBJ1-4, with a tentative D call TRBD1 (5 bases). The CDR3 is made up of 13 amino acids. V was clipped by 6 bases and J by 6 bases, with 12 bases between them. Per germline, CDR1 SGHRS and CDR2 YFSETQ. The CDR3 region has the DNA TGCGCCAGCAAAACGGCGGGGGATGAAAAACTGTTTTTT. It codes for CASKTAGDEKLFF.

CDR3 DNA: TGTGCCTGGATCCCGGGAGGGCTGAACACTGAAGCTTTCTTT. This translates into CAWIPGGLNTEAFF. The chain recombines TRBV30 with TRBJ1-1; unclear D gene. CDR1 is GTSNPN and CDR2 is SVGIG in the germline V gene (reference sequence). Trimming pared 4 bases from V and 0 bases from J, leaving 12 bases between. CDR3 length: 14 residues.

This clone was found a few times. The sample contains more than one DNA sequence encoding this CDR3. This rearrangement joins TRBV29-1 to TRBJ2-3, with no clear D. This CDR3 has 12 amino acids. V gave up 3 bases and J gave up 0 bases, with 4 bases separating them. From germline, CDR1 is SQVTM and CDR2 ANQGSEA. This CDR3 reads CSVDPSTDTQYF. The CDR3 bases are TGCAGCGTTGACCCTAGCACAGATACGCAGTATTTT.

The V call is TRBV29-1, the J call TRBJ2-3, with D possibly TRBD2 on 6 matching bases. CDR3 length equals 14 residues. Germline CDR1 reads SQVTM; CDR2 reads ANQGSEA. Trimming pared 4 bases from V and 2 bases from J, leaving 13 bases between. The chain's CDR3 is CSVAERVSTDTQYF. CDR3 bases: TGCAGCGTTGCCGAGCGGGTATCCACAGATACGCAGTATTTT.

The chain carries TRBV30 and TRBJ1-5; the D is unclear. Trimming shortened V by 3 bases and J by 0 bases, and 12 bases separated the two germline ends. CDR1 and CDR2 from the germline V gene are GTSNPN and SVGIG (reference sequence). CDR3 length: 15 residues. CDR3 loop: CAWSPQRTSNQPQHF. As DNA, the CDR3 is TGTGCCTGGAGCCCCCAACGAACTAGCAATCAGCCCCAGCATTTT.